The sequence of this T cell receptor beta chain was determined in a study of regulatory T cells in long-lasting Graves disease. Study findings and constraints: A limited number of samples was an acknowledged limitation.

Germline lookup yields CDR1 LNHNV and CDR2 YYDKDF (reference sequence). Losses at the gene ends were 0 bases for V and 2 bases for J; bases not matched to a gene: 6. The length of the CDR3 is 16 residues. This clonotype was observed a few times. Its cognate antigen is unknown. Time point: persistent/refractory GD, antithyroid drugs over 5 years with positive TRAb. RNA extracted from PBMCs served as the sequencing template. For TCR beta, libraries came from iRepertoire HTBI primers and Arm-PCR of CDR3 regions. Via MiXCR, TCRdb re-called the multiplex PCR reads, giving one row per CDR3 protein. The data show some 330,000 distinct CDR3 sequences, with approximately 25% seen just once and around a quarter held by the top ten.

The receptor's source is a woman between 40 and 50 years old with Graves disease. Here the sequenced sample was peripheral blood mononuclear cells (PBMCs), taken when the disease was refractory, from a patient treated with antithyroid drugs. The chain is built from TRBV15 and TRBJ2-5, with 7 bases that match TRBD1. CDR3 amino acids: CATSRDLSGGQETQYF. Here the CDR3 DNA reads TGTGCCACCAGCAGAGATCTCTCAGGGGGTCAAGAGACCCAGTACTTC.